Listed below are T cell receptor beta chains from one sample, sequenced in a study of T cells in Graves' hyperthyroidism and ophthalmopathy. TCRdb itself ran the multiplex PCR reads through MiXCR, one entry per CDR3 protein. Among hundreds of thousands of distinct CDR3 sequences, roughly 15% were seen once, and the ten largest hold about 13%. Sequences were obtained from blood. All receptors derive from a man aged 18 to 29 with Graves' ophthalmopathy. The CDR3 runs from the conserved cysteine through the conserved F or W. A D gene is named only where the DNA matches it firmly. Only some rows state a clone size, as once, few, many or a class for expanded clones.

J gene	clone size	V gene	D gene	CDR3 protein	CDR3 DNA
TRBJ2-4	-	TRBV19	-	CASSGWRKDKNIQYF	TGTGCCAGTAGTGGTTGGCGGAAGGACAAAAACATTCAGTACTTC
TRBJ2-5	-	TRBV6-1	-	CASRGGRGETQYF	TGTGCCAGCAGGGGGGGAAGGGGAGAGACCCAGTACTTC
TRBJ1-1	many	TRBV12-3/TRBV12-4	-	CASSFWDSTEAFF	TGTGCCAGCAGTTTTTGGGATAGCACTGAAGCTTTCTTT
TRBJ2-1	many	TRBV12-3/TRBV12-4	-	CASSLQRGGPYNEQFF	TGTGCCAGCAGTTTGCAACGGGGAGGCCCCTACAATGAGCAGTTCTTC
TRBJ1-4	-	TRBV5-5	-	CASSLGMARTLEKLFF	TGTGCCAGCAGCTTGGGAATGGCCAGGACCTTAGAAAAACTGTTTTTT
TRBJ1-6	many	TRBV12-3/TRBV12-4	-	CASNPAGGWGSPLHF	TGTGCCAGCAATCCAGCTGGGGGCTGGGGTTCACCCCTCCACTTT
TRBJ2-3	many	TRBV7-2	-	CASSLRGWDTQYF	TGTGCCAGCAGCTTACGGGGGTGGGATACGCAGTATTTT
TRBJ1-2	many	TRBV7-2	-	CASSLRSRTYGWTENYGYTF	TGTGCCAGCAGCTTACGAAGTCGAACATACGGATGGACAGAAAACTATGGCTACACCTTC
TRBJ2-6	-	TRBV15	-	CATSRGAGANVPTF	TGTGCCACCAGCAGAGGTGCTGGGGCCAACGTCCCGACTTTC
TRBJ2-5	few	TRBV5-6	-	CASSFSSVETQYF	TGTGCCAGCAGCTTCAGTAGCGTGGAGACCCAGTACTTC
TRBJ1-1	many	TRBV18	-	CASSDSLNTEAFF	TGTGCCAGCTCCGACAGCTTGAACACTGAAGCTTTCTTT
TRBJ1-2	many	TRBV20-1	-	CSARPTDSYGYTF	TGCAGTGCTAGACCTACAGATTCCTATGGCTACACCTTC
TRBJ2-1	many	TRBV3-1	-	CASSQGTREGRDEQFF	TGTGCCAGCAGCCAAGGAACGCGGGAAGGGAGAGATGAGCAGTTCTTC
TRBJ2-1	few	TRBV15	-	CATSRETSDYNEQFF	TGTGCCACCAGCAGAGAGACTAGTGACTACAATGAGCAGTTCTTC
TRBJ2-3	few	TRBV4-1	-	CASSQEGRGGETDTQYF	TGCGCCAGCAGCCAAGAGGGCCGGGGCGGGGAGACAGATACGCAGTATTTT
TRBJ1-1	few	TRBV19	-	CASSTQGSPSKEAFF	TGTGCCAGTAGTACACAGGGTTCTCCGAGTAAAGAAGCTTTCTTT
TRBJ2-1	many	TRBV2	-	CASGGTSSYNEQFF	TGTGCCAGCGGCGGCACGAGTTCCTACAATGAGCAGTTCTTC
TRBJ1-4	many	TRBV3-1	-	CASSQMGQPNEKLFF	TGTGCCAGCAGCCAGATGGGGCAGCCGAATGAAAAACTGTTTTTT
TRBJ1-1	-	TRBV2	-	CASRQRDGKMNTEAFF	TGTGCCAGCAGACAACGAGACGGGAAGATGAACACTGAAGCTTTCTTT
TRBJ1-5	many	TRBV7-8	TRBD1	CASSVGQGLVQPQHF	TGTGCCAGCAGCGTCGGACAGGGTTTGGTTCAGCCCCAGCATTTT
TRBJ2-1	many	TRBV7-3	TRBD1	CASSWDRADEQFF	TGTGCCAGCAGCTGGGACAGGGCGGATGAGCAGTTCTTC
TRBJ2-7	few	TRBV11-2	TRBD1	CASSLEGQYYEQYF	TGTGCCAGCAGCTTAGAGGGACAGTACTACGAGCAGTACTTC
TRBJ1-6	-	TRBV7-9	TRBD1	CASSLTGTGNSPLHF	TGTGCCAGCAGCCTAACCGGGACAGGGAATTCACCCCTCCACTTT
TRBJ1-6	many	TRBV2	-	CASSRGQVYNSPLHF	TGTGCCAGCAGTAGGGGTCAAGTCTATAATTCACCCCTCCACTTT
TRBJ2-7	-	TRBV4-1	-	CASSQDPRGGENEQYF	TGCGCCAGCAGCCAAGACCCCCGGGGCGGGGAGAACGAGCAGTACTTC
TRBJ2-5	many	TRBV15	TRBD2	CATSRDLLLAGGETQYF	TGTGCCACCAGCAGAGATTTACTACTAGCGGGTGGAGAGACCCAGTACTTC
TRBJ2-7	few	TRBV20-1	TRBD2	CSARDQAGETYEQYF	TGCAGTGCTAGAGATCAAGCGGGGGAAACCTACGAGCAGTACTTC
TRBJ2-3	many	TRBV27	TRBD2	CASSFLPREVLTDTQYF	TGTGCCAGCAGTTTTCTCCCCCGGGAGGTACTCACAGATACGCAGTATTTT
TRBJ2-7	few	TRBV15	-	CATSRAPTYEQYF	TGTGCCACCAGCAGAGCCCCAACTTACGAGCAGTACTTC
TRBJ1-1	many	TRBV11-2	TRBD1	CASSSGTGPDTEAFF	TGTGCCAGCAGTTCCGGGACAGGGCCAGATACTGAAGCTTTCTTT
TRBJ1-1	-	TRBV19	-	CASTRGEGTNTEAFF	TGTGCCAGCACCCGGGGGGAGGGTACCAACACTGAAGCTTTCTTT
TRBJ2-2	few	TRBV5-1	-	CASSSGSMFGELFF	TGCGCCAGCAGCTCAGGATCAATGTTCGGGGAGCTGTTTTTT
TRBJ2-1	-	TRBV7-9	-	CASSLVGERFF	TGTGCCAGCAGCTTAGTTGGGGAGCGGTTCTTC
TRBJ2-7	many	TRBV18	-	CASSRDGSSYEQYF	TGTGCCAGCTCACGCGACGGGAGTTCCTACGAGCAGTACTTC
TRBJ2-1	few	TRBV6-1	TRBD2	CASSRTSGSPYEQFF	TGTGCCAGCAGTCGGACTAGCGGGAGTCCCTATGAGCAGTTCTTC
TRBJ1-2	many	TRBV12-3/TRBV12-4	TRBD1	CASSPPGQVVYGYTF	TGTGCCAGCAGTCCCCCGGGACAGGTAGTCTATGGCTACACCTTC
TRBJ2-5	many	TRBV5-1	-	CASSLRDSTETQYF	TGCGCCAGCAGCTTGCGCGACAGCACAGAGACCCAGTACTTC
TRBJ2-7	-	TRBV6-6	-	CASSYSTGYEQYF	TGTGCCAGCAGTTACTCTACAGGGTACGAGCAGTACTTC
TRBJ1-2	many	TRBV12-3/TRBV12-4	-	CASSFTVNYGYTF	TGTGCCAGCAGTTTTACAGTCAACTATGGCTACACCTTC
TRBJ1-6	few	TRBV27	-	CASSFWEGNSPLHF	TGTGCCAGCAGTTTTTGGGAGGGTAATTCACCCCTCCACTTT
TRBJ1-1	many	TRBV5-1	-	CASSYLDGNTEAFF	TGCGCCAGCAGCTACCTTGACGGGAACACTGAAGCTTTCTTT
TRBJ2-5	many	TRBV7-6	-	CASSLAVPQETQYF	TGTGCCAGCAGCTTGGCAGTTCCACAAGAGACCCAGTACTTC
TRBJ2-6	once	TRBV24-1	-	CATSKQGNTGANVLTF	TGTGCCACCAGTAAACAGGGTAACACTGGGGCCAACGTCCTGACTTTC
TRBJ2-7	many	TRBV18	-	CASSPRRDGEQYF	TGTGCCAGCTCACCACGCAGGGACGGCGAGCAGTACTTC
TRBJ2-3	-	TRBV11-2	TRBD1	CASSPQGWGTDTQYF	TGTGCCAGCAGCCCACAGGGGTGGGGCACAGATACGCAGTATTTT
TRBJ2-1	-	TRBV4-1	TRBD2	CASSHPPVRTSSYNEQFF	TGCGCCAGCAGCCATCCCCCCGTAAGGACTAGCTCTTACAATGAGCAGTTCTTC
TRBJ1-1	many	TRBV10-3	TRBD1	CAISESLLRDRVFGNTEAFF	TGTGCCATCAGTGAGTCGTTGTTGAGGGACAGGGTTTTCGGAAACACTGAAGCTTTCTTT
TRBJ1-2	few	TRBV5-1	TRBD1	CASSLGTGGTYGYTF	TGCGCCAGCAGCCTTGGGACAGGGGGCACCTATGGCTACACCTTC
TRBJ1-1	many	TRBV7-8	-	CASSHIGAEAFF	TGTGCCAGCAGCCACATAGGCGCTGAAGCTTTCTTT
TRBJ1-5	many	TRBV20-1	-	CSARGDHRDHQPQHF	TGCAGTGCTAGAGGGGATCACAGGGATCATCAGCCCCAGCATTTT
TRBJ2-1	-	TRBV7-9	-	CASSRLGTLEQFF	TGTGCCAGCAGCCGCCTAGGGACTCTAGAGCAGTTCTTC
TRBJ2-2	-	TRBV18	-	CASSPPSVPAHPFF	TGTGCCAGCTCACCTCCGAGCGTGCCGGCTCATCCGTTTTTT
TRBJ1-1	many	TRBV6-2/TRBV6-3	TRBD1	CASSMGQGVIEAFF	TGTGCCAGCAGCATGGGACAGGGGGTGATTGAAGCTTTCTTT
TRBJ2-7	many	TRBV20-1	TRBD2	CSAGEPGGSDEQYF	TGCAGTGCTGGGGAACCCGGGGGGTCGGACGAGCAGTACTTC
TRBJ1-5	few	TRBV4-3	-	CASSQGAITGQPQHF	TGCGCCAGCAGCCAAGGGGCAATCACGGGCCAGCCCCAGCATTTT
TRBJ2-7	many	TRBV6-1	TRBD2	CASSEALAGNYEQYF	TGTGCCAGCAGTGAAGCCCTAGCGGGGAACTACGAGCAGTACTTC